This entry concerns a single T cell receptor beta chain. The sample belongs to a study of technical replicates of blood from several donors. This CDR3 is built from 11 residues. The germline V gene has CDR1 MNHNS and CDR2 SASEGT. The V end lost 2 bases, the J end lost 13 bases, and 10 bases lay between the germline ends. Here immunoSEQ multiplex PCR was the method, and the copy in TCRdb shows in-frame clones only, minus some. The sample lists around 72,000 clones; more than 85% were seen once. What was sequenced was PBMCs. This TCR derives from a human donor in good health. Some clones in this sample may be carry-over from other donors' samples. The chain is built from TRBV6-1 and TRBJ2-3, with D hard to call. The CDR3: CASSELQVKYF. CDR3 bases: TGTGCCAGCAGTGAATTACAAGTTAAGTATTTT.